A selection of T cell receptor beta chains follows, all from one sample in a study of T cell repertoires and Cas9 in healthy adults. TCRdb's copy holds only in-frame clones and misses some; the assay was immunoSEQ multiplex PCR. The sample carries over 14,000 clones, 85% to 90% recorded once. The sample was Tregs (CD4+, CD25+, CD127-, CD137-, CD154-) from PBMCs; culture status not recorded. Every receptor here comes from a human donor in good health. Each CDR3 is given with its conserved first and last residue. D genes are given only for firm matches. Clone size is not always given. Where it is, it says once, few, many or a class for expanded clones.

clone_size	d_call	v_call	j_call	cdr3_nt	cdr3_aa
few	NA	TRBV6-5	TRBJ1-1	TGTGCCAGCAGGATGATCACTGAAGCTTTCTTT	CASRMITEAFF
NA	NA	TRBV19	TRBJ1-4	TGTGCCAGTAGTATAGGGCCTCGGGGGAAAGGGGCAAGTGAAAAACTGTTTTTT	CASSIGPRGKGASEKLFF
NA	NA	TRBV20-1	TRBJ2-5	TGCAGTGCTAGCAAAGAGACCCAGTACTTC	CSASKETQYF
NA	TRBD1	TRBV5-1	TRBJ1-4	TGCGCCAGCAGCTTAGCCGGGACAGGGGGCGAAAAACTGTTTTTT	CASSLAGTGGEKLFF
NA	TRBD1	TRBV7-9	TRBJ1-2	TGTGCCAGCATCGAGGGACAGAAGAATCATGGCTACACCTTC	CASIEGQKNHGYTF
NA	NA	TRBV7-8	TRBJ1-1	TGTGCCAGCAGCTTAGCGGGGGGGACGCGGAACACTGAAGCTTTCTTT	CASSLAGGTRNTEAFF
NA	NA	TRBV5-6	TRBJ1-2	TGTGCCAGCAGCTTGCCCGGAGGGGGCTATGGCTACACCTTC	CASSLPGGGYGYTF
NA	NA	TRBV27	TRBJ1-1	TGTGCCGGAACCGGGACGCACGTTCGTAGAGGTGACACTGAAGCTTTCTTT	CAGTGTHVRRGDTEAFF
NA	NA	TRBV5-1	TRBJ2-5	TGCGCCAGCAGTCTGTACCAAGAGACCCAGTACTTC	CASSLYQETQYF
few	NA	TRBV11-1	TRBJ1-1	TGTGCCAGCTGCTTAAGGCCAGGGGCTATGCGAGCTTTCTTT	CASCLRPGAMRAFF
NA	NA	TRBV27	TRBJ2-7	TGTGCCAGCAGTTGGATTGGGGACTACGAGCAGTACTTC	CASSWIGDYEQYF
NA	NA	TRBV29-1	TRBJ1-2	TGCAGCGCACGACAAAGGTCCCGCGGCTACACCTTC	CSARQRSRGYTF
NA	TRBD2	TRBV5-1	TRBJ2-1	TGCGCCAGCAGCTTGTACGCAGCGGGGCTGGGCAATGAGCAGTTCTTC	CASSLYAAGLGNEQFF
NA	NA	TRBV5-1	TRBJ1-6	TGCGCCAGCAGCTTGGTTCGGGGACGGTCTGTAGATAATTCACCCCTCCACTTT	CASSLVRGRSVDNSPLHF